A selection of T cell receptor beta chains follows, all from one sample in a study of blood T cell repertoires in COVID-19. Sequenced by immunoSEQ multiplex PCR; TCRdb stores in-frame clones only, minus some. Found here are about 74,000 clones, more than 75% of them singletons; the top ten hold 1.3% to 1.5%. The specimen was peripheral blood. The receptors come from a man aged 45 to 65 with acute or convalescent COVID-19. The CDR3 runs from the conserved cysteine through the conserved F or W. A D gene is named only where the DNA matches it firmly.

j_gene: TRBJ1-4
v_gene: TRBV5-4
d_gene: TRBD1
len: 17
CDR3aa: CASSLAGRGTGSEKLFF

j_gene: TRBJ2-6
v_gene: TRBV3-1/TRBV3-2
d_gene: NA
len: 17
CDR3aa: CASSQEVGATGANVLTF

j_gene: TRBJ2-7
v_gene: TRBV18
d_gene: TRBD2
len: 15
CDR3aa: CASSPRGLAAYEQYF

j_gene: TRBJ1-1
v_gene: TRBV19
d_gene: NA
len: 12
CDR3aa: CASSYRTQEAFF

j_gene: TRBJ2-1
v_gene: TRBV7-9
d_gene: NA
len: 13
CDR3aa: CASSPNRVNEQFF

j_gene: TRBJ2-5
v_gene: TRBV7-2
d_gene: TRBD2
len: 14
CDR3aa: CASSPSGNQETQYF

j_gene: TRBJ2-3
v_gene: TRBV3-1/TRBV3-2
d_gene: TRBD2
len: 18
CDR3aa: CASSQVRASGGRIDEQYF

j_gene: TRBJ1-5
v_gene: TRBV5-8
d_gene: NA
len: 13
CDR3aa: CASSSRVNQPQHF

j_gene: TRBJ2-2
v_gene: TRBV4-2
d_gene: TRBD2
len: 17
CDR3aa: CASSQEAQRGGTGELFF

j_gene: TRBJ1-2
v_gene: TRBV4-3
d_gene: NA
len: 15
CDR3aa: CASSQEREGFYGYTF

j_gene: TRBJ1-6
v_gene: TRBV11-1
d_gene: TRBD1
len: 16
CDR3aa: CASSLGHRGQGSPLHF

j_gene: TRBJ2-3
v_gene: TRBV27
d_gene: NA
len: 12
CDR3aa: CASSLSGREQYF

j_gene: TRBJ2-5
v_gene: TRBV5-4
d_gene: NA
len: 16
CDR3aa: CASSSVGVASQETQYF

j_gene: TRBJ1-5
v_gene: TRBV27
d_gene: NA
len: 15
CDR3aa: CASSLSINSNQPQHF

j_gene: TRBJ2-1
v_gene: TRBV27
d_gene: TRBD2
len: 14
CDR3aa: CASSLPGLANEQFF

j_gene: TRBJ1-3
v_gene: TRBV27
d_gene: TRBD1
len: 14
CDR3aa: CASSSRTGDHTIYF

j_gene: TRBJ2-1
v_gene: TRBV4-1
d_gene: NA
len: 15
CDR3aa: CASSQAGAPYNEQFF

j_gene: TRBJ1-2
v_gene: TRBV3-1/TRBV3-2
d_gene: NA
len: 15
CDR3aa: CASSQQPQGTGGYTF

j_gene: TRBJ1-5
v_gene: TRBV27
d_gene: NA
len: 14
CDR3aa: CASSPGISNQPQHF

j_gene: TRBJ1-6
v_gene: TRBV10-3
d_gene: NA
len: 14
CDR3aa: CAISAGGPNSPLHF

j_gene: TRBJ2-7
v_gene: TRBV5-1
d_gene: TRBD1
len: 15
CDR3aa: CASSIGTGGIYEQYF

j_gene: TRBJ1-2
v_gene: TRBV5-1
d_gene: TRBD1
len: 13
CDR3aa: CASSLVWDSGYTF

j_gene: TRBJ1-5
v_gene: TRBV6-5
d_gene: NA
len: 14
CDR3aa: CASRKGRGNQPQHF

j_gene: TRBJ1-4
v_gene: TRBV9
d_gene: NA
len: 12
CDR3aa: CASSAGGGKLFF

j_gene: TRBJ2-7
v_gene: TRBV27
d_gene: TRBD2
len: 14
CDR3aa: CASRPSGSSYEQYF

j_gene: TRBJ2-7
v_gene: TRBV13
d_gene: TRBD2
len: 18
CDR3aa: CASSPPTSGGPSSYEQYF

j_gene: TRBJ1-2
v_gene: TRBV15
d_gene: TRBD1
len: 16
CDR3aa: CATSDYQTGGSYGYTF

j_gene: TRBJ2-3
v_gene: TRBV18
d_gene: TRBD2
len: 15
CDR3aa: CASSPTSGETDTQYF

j_gene: TRBJ1-1
v_gene: TRBV30
d_gene: NA
len: 13
CDR3aa: CAWSSGGNTEAFF

j_gene: TRBJ2-7
v_gene: TRBV3-1/TRBV3-2
d_gene: TRBD1
len: 14
CDR3aa: CASSQEGTGNEQYF

j_gene: TRBJ2-7
v_gene: TRBV27
d_gene: TRBD2
len: 14
CDR3aa: CASSFAGGGYEQYF

j_gene: TRBJ1-1
v_gene: TRBV28
d_gene: NA
len: 16
CDR3aa: CASSNPGSAGRTEAFF

j_gene: TRBJ1-2
v_gene: TRBV18
d_gene: NA
len: 16
CDR3aa: CASDRYTGSTNYGYTF

j_gene: TRBJ2-2
v_gene: TRBV5-1
d_gene: NA
len: 14
CDR3aa: CASSPQPGPGELFF

j_gene: TRBJ2-2
v_gene: TRBV29-1
d_gene: TRBD1
len: 14
CDR3aa: CSGQGQGVPGELFF

j_gene: TRBJ2-5
v_gene: TRBV20-1
d_gene: TRBD1
len: 13
CDR3aa: CSASGTGRETQYF

j_gene: TRBJ1-3
v_gene: TRBV10-3
d_gene: NA
len: 19
CDR3aa: CAISESPKTSGYSGNTIYF

j_gene: TRBJ2-1
v_gene: TRBV30
d_gene: NA
len: 15
CDR3aa: CAWSVLRSPQNEQFF

j_gene: TRBJ2-3
v_gene: TRBV28
d_gene: TRBD2
len: 15
CDR3aa: CASSSLAEGSDTQYF

j_gene: TRBJ2-7
v_gene: TRBV6-5
d_gene: TRBD2
len: 15
CDR3aa: CASSYSRGSSYEQYF

j_gene: TRBJ1-4
v_gene: TRBV6-1
d_gene: NA
len: 11
CDR3aa: CASSDPEKLFF

j_gene: TRBJ2-7
v_gene: TRBV2
d_gene: TRBD2
len: 14
CDR3aa: CASTRDYRPYEQYF

j_gene: TRBJ1-3
v_gene: TRBV13
d_gene: NA
len: 16
CDR3aa: CASRPLQGHSGNTIYF

j_gene: TRBJ1-1
v_gene: TRBV19
d_gene: TRBD1
len: 14
CDR3aa: CASSPGQGVTEAFF

j_gene: TRBJ2-5
v_gene: TRBV7-2
d_gene: NA
len: 14
CDR3aa: CASSPAGRKETQYF

j_gene: TRBJ2-5
v_gene: TRBV10-3
d_gene: TRBD2
len: 14
CDR3aa: CAIGRLAGVETQYF